Detailed here is one T cell receptor beta chain. This record comes from a study of cytomegalovirus exposure and HLA in healthy donors. CDR3 length equals 13 residues. V was trimmed by 3 bases and J by 2 bases, leaving 2 bases between them. Per the germline V gene, CDR1 is SGHTA and CDR2 is FQGTGA. Primers for the PCR totalled 60 Vbeta and 13 Jbeta. The protocol was immunoSEQ multiplex PCR, while the TCRdb copy is restricted to in-frame clones and leaves out a portion. The sample lists 110,000 or so clones, 80% to 85% seen once, with around 2.1% in the top ten. The chain employs TRBV7-3 and TRBJ2-6, with D unresolved. The clonotype was recovered from a woman aged 25 to 39 in good health and CMV-seronegative. The sequencing input was PBMCs. The DNA for the CDR3 is TGTGCCAGCAGCTTTACTGGGGCCAACGTCCTGACTTTC. This codes for CASSFTGANVLTF.